This is a list of T cell receptor beta chains from one sample in a study of beta chain features in type 1 diabetes. The table came from immunoSEQ multiplex PCR; TCRdb's copy has only in-frame clones and leaves some out. The table records roughly 140,000 clones, roughly 50% of them present only once. Sequencing was performed on Tregs from blood. The receptors shown here come from a man aged 18 to 35 in good health. Each CDR3 is given with its conserved first and last residue. Each record gives: clone size, V gene, D gene, J gene, CDR3 protein, CDR3 DNA. D genes are given only for firm matches. Only part of the rows carry a size: once, few, many, or a class if the clone is expanded.

size: .
V: TRBV6-5
D: TRBD2
J: TRBJ2-3
CDR3: CASSYSGRAADTQYF
DNA: TGTGCCAGCAGTTATAGCGGGAGGGCCGCAGATACGCAGTATTTT

size: .
V: TRBV10-3
D: .
J: TRBJ2-1
CDR3: CAISERGRSYNEQFF
DNA: TGTGCCATCAGTGAGCGTGGGCGCTCCTACAATGAGCAGTTCTTC

size: .
V: TRBV7-2
D: .
J: TRBJ1-5
CDR3: CASSRGRAPNQPQHF
DNA: TGTGCCAGCAGCAGGGGCAGGGCTCCCAATCAGCCCCAGCATTTT

size: .
V: TRBV7-2
D: .
J: TRBJ2-4
CDR3: CASSSRTGRVGNIQYF
DNA: TGTGCCAGCAGCTCGAGGACAGGGAGGGTCGGGAACATTCAGTACTTC

size: .
V: TRBV19
D: TRBD2
J: TRBJ2-5
CDR3: CASRRLADETQYF
DNA: TGTGCCAGTAGGAGACTAGCGGATGAGACCCAGTACTTC

size: few
V: TRBV5-1
D: .
J: TRBJ1-2
CDR3: CASSLGGVGNYGYTF
DNA: TGCGCCAGCAGCTTGGGGGGCGTCGGTAACTATGGCTACACCTTC

size: .
V: TRBV19
D: TRBD1
J: TRBJ2-7
CDR3: CASSTTGGPHEQYF
DNA: TGTGCCAGTAGTACGACAGGGGGCCCCCACGAGCAGTACTTC

size: few
V: TRBV6-5
D: .
J: TRBJ1-1
CDR3: CASSPLGGTREAFF
DNA: TGTGCCAGCAGTCCGCTCGGGGGGACACGCGAAGCTTTCTTT

size: .
V: TRBV20-1
D: TRBD1
J: TRBJ2-7
CDR3: CSARGTATSF
DNA: TGCAGTGCCAGGGGGACCGCAACCTCCTTC

size: once
V: TRBV29-1
D: TRBD1
J: TRBJ2-3
CDR3: CSVVGGNYTDTQYF
DNA: TGCAGCGTTGTAGGGGGCAATTACACAGATACGCAGTATTTT

size: .
V: TRBV5-1
D: .
J: TRBJ2-2
CDR3: CASSLGSVINTGELFF
DNA: TGCGCCAGCAGCTTGGGCTCAGTGATTAACACCGGGGAGCTGTTTTTT

size: .
V: TRBV2
D: .
J: TRBJ1-1
CDR3: CASSSTDTEAFF
DNA: TGTGCCAGCAGTTCGACAGACACTGAAGCTTTCTTT

size: .
V: TRBV6-5
D: TRBD1
J: TRBJ1-2
CDR3: CASSYSGQGNYGYTF
DNA: TGTGCCAGCAGTTACTCGGGACAGGGGAACTATGGCTACACCTTC

size: few
V: TRBV6-5
D: .
J: TRBJ2-1
CDR3: CASSYSRVGNEQFF
DNA: TGTGCCAGCAGTTACTCGAGGGTAGGCAATGAGCAGTTCTTC

size: few
V: TRBV28
D: .
J: TRBJ2-4
CDR3: CASSFEVAGNIQYF
DNA: TGTGCCAGCAGTTTTGAGGTGGCGGGAAACATTCAGTACTTC

size: few
V: TRBV7-6
D: .
J: TRBJ2-7
CDR3: CASSKQGPYEQYF
DNA: TGTGCCAGCAGTAAACAGGGTCCCTACGAGCAGTACTTC

size: .
V: TRBV6-5
D: TRBD1
J: TRBJ1-2
CDR3: CASSRTLDRGGYTF
DNA: TGTGCCAGCAGTCGCACCCTGGACAGGGGCGGCTACACCTTC

size: .
V: TRBV4-1
D: TRBD2
J: TRBJ2-5
CDR3: CASSQAPGLAGWQETQYF
DNA: TGCGCCAGCAGCCAAGCCCCCGGACTAGCGGGGTGGCAAGAGACCCAGTACTTC

size: once
V: TRBV28
D: .
J: TRBJ1-1
CDR3: CASRSGNTEAFF
DNA: TGTGCCAGCAGGAGCGGGAACACTGAAGCTTTCTTT

size: .
V: TRBV19
D: .
J: TRBJ1-5
CDR3: CASRKGREKAQHF
DNA: TGTGCCAGTAGGAAGGGTCGGGAAAAGGCCCAGCATTTT

size: .
V: TRBV6-5
D: .
J: TRBJ1-4
CDR3: CASSPRRELGKLFF
DNA: TGTGCCAGCAGTCCACGGAGGGAATTGGGGAAACTGTTTTTT

size: .
V: TRBV6-4
D: TRBD1
J: TRBJ1-1
CDR3: CAGEEQGLENTEAFF
DNA: TGTGCCGGCGAGGAACAGGGGCTAGAGAACACTGAAGCTTTCTTT

size: .
V: TRBV6-1
D: .
J: TRBJ1-2
CDR3: CASTLGQTNYGYTF
DNA: TGTGCCAGCACCTTAGGACAGACTAACTATGGCTACACCTTC

size: once
V: TRBV28
D: TRBD1
J: TRBJ2-4
CDR3: CASSLRTGRLAKNIQYF
DNA: TGTGCCAGCAGTTTAAGGACAGGACGACTAGCCAAAAACATTCAGTACTTC

size: .
V: TRBV9
D: .
J: TRBJ2-3
CDR3: CASSPRWGSGQSLLTDTQYF
DNA: TGTGCCAGCAGCCCTCGGTGGGGCAGCGGGCAGTCCTTGCTCACAGATACGCAGTATTTT

size: few
V: TRBV11-1
D: .
J: TRBJ1-1
CDR3: CASSPEVHGTEAFF
DNA: TGTGCCAGCAGCCCCGAGGTCCATGGCACTGAAGCTTTCTTT

size: .
V: TRBV18
D: .
J: TRBJ1-6
CDR3: CASSPWSQGKGNSPLHF
DNA: TGTGCCAGCTCACCATGGAGCCAGGGAAAGGGTAATTCACCCCTCCACTTT

size: many
V: TRBV7-3
D: .
J: TRBJ1-1
CDR3: CASSLRGGARTEAFF
DNA: TGTGCCAGCAGCTTAAGGGGGGGCGCAAGGACTGAAGCTTTCTTT

size: .
V: TRBV7-2
D: TRBD2
J: TRBJ2-1
CDR3: CASSFLSSSGSPRDEQFF
DNA: TGTGCCAGCAGCTTTCTAAGTTCTAGCGGGAGCCCACGGGATGAGCAGTTCTTC

size: .
V: TRBV5-4
D: .
J: TRBJ2-3
CDR3: CASSLAGRGPDTQYF
DNA: TGTGCCAGCAGCTTGGCGGGCAGGGGCCCAGATACGCAGTATTTT

size: .
V: TRBV4-2
D: TRBD1
J: TRBJ1-5
CDR3: CASSGLQGQPQHF
DNA: TGTGCCAGCAGCGGATTACAGGGGCAGCCCCAGCATTTT

size: few
V: TRBV28
D: TRBD1
J: TRBJ1-2
CDR3: CGSGGQYYGYTF
DNA: TGTGGCAGCGGGGGACAGTACTATGGCTACACCTTC

size: .
V: TRBV6-5
D: .
J: TRBJ1-5
CDR3: CASRRGNQPQHF
DNA: TGTGCCAGCAGGAGAGGCAATCAGCCCCAGCATTTT

size: .
V: TRBV10-3
D: TRBD1
J: TRBJ1-2
CDR3: CAIRRQGTNYGYTF
DNA: TGTGCCATCAGGCGACAGGGAACTAACTATGGCTACACCTTC

size: .
V: TRBV19
D: TRBD1
J: TRBJ1-2
CDR3: CASRMTGGSYGYTF
DNA: TGTGCCAGCAGAATGACAGGGGGCAGCTATGGCTACACCTTC

size: .
V: TRBV7-2
D: TRBD1
J: TRBJ1-5
CDR3: CASSLSRDRGQPQHF
DNA: TGTGCCAGCAGCCTAAGTCGGGACAGAGGTCAGCCCCAGCATTTT

size: few
V: TRBV7-3
D: TRBD2
J: TRBJ2-2
CDR3: CASSLSAGGHTGELFF
DNA: TGTGCCAGCAGCTTATCGGCGGGGGGCCACACCGGGGAGCTGTTTTTT

size: .
V: TRBV29-1
D: TRBD2
J: TRBJ2-7
CDR3: CSVVYIWAGGVYEQYF
DNA: TGCAGCGTTGTGTACATCTGGGCCGGGGGGGTCTACGAGCAGTACTTC

size: .
V: TRBV29-1
D: TRBD1
J: TRBJ1-3
CDR3: CSVGQGLGNTIYF
DNA: TGCAGCGTCGGACAGGGCCTGGGAAACACCATATATTTT

size: .
V: TRBV6-6
D: .
J: TRBJ1-6
CDR3: CASSYMSDSPLHF
DNA: TGTGCCAGCAGTTACATGTCCGATTCACCCCTCCACTTT

size: .
V: TRBV29-1
D: TRBD1
J: TRBJ1-1
CDR3: CSVAGQGAAEAFF
DNA: TGCAGCGTAGCGGGACAGGGGGCCGCTGAAGCTTTCTTT

size: .
V: TRBV10-3
D: TRBD1
J: TRBJ2-5
CDR3: CAIRGQGQETQYF
DNA: TGTGCCATCAGGGGACAGGGACAAGAGACCCAGTACTTC

size: .
V: TRBV25-1
D: .
J: TRBJ2-6
CDR3: CASSDRAGANVLTF
DNA: TGTGCCAGCAGTGACAGGGCTGGGGCCAACGTCCTGACTTTC

size: .
V: TRBV5-1
D: TRBD2
J: TRBJ2-1
CDR3: CASKLAGGLHEQFF
DNA: TGCGCCAGCAAACTAGCGGGAGGTTTACATGAGCAGTTCTTC

size: few
V: TRBV5-4
D: TRBD1
J: TRBJ1-1
CDR3: CASSPRPAGGRTEAFF
DNA: TGTGCCAGCAGCCCACGCCCCGCAGGGGGTAGGACTGAAGCTTTCTTT

size: .
V: TRBV7-2
D: .
J: TRBJ2-2
CDR3: CASSLTRPSNTGELFF
DNA: TGTGCCAGCAGCTTAACCAGGCCTTCGAACACCGGGGAGCTGTTTTTT

size: few
V: TRBV7-9
D: .
J: TRBJ1-5
CDR3: CASRRDGNQPQHF
DNA: TGTGCCAGCAGGCGGGACGGTAATCAGCCCCAGCATTTT